This TCR beta chain was recorded in a study of blood T cell repertoires in COVID-19. The overall study: Italy, Spain and the United States were the sources of the convalescent and acute COVID-19 samples. PBMCs, B-cell-depleted T cells, or T cells provided the cDNA or gDNA that made up the material.

Sequencing was performed with immunoSEQ multiplex PCR; in TCRdb, only in-frame clones are kept and a portion is missing. The data contain under 200,000 clones, less than 85% of them singletons. The V gene lost 3 bases and the J gene lost 4 bases, with 10 bases spanning the gap. The germline gives CDR1 SGHTA, CDR2 FQGNSA. The CDR3 spans 14 residues. This clone was detected a few times. Recovered Cohort 3 donors showed two negative PCRs, clearance, or symptom resolution. The receptor was isolated from a woman aged 50 to 60 who had recovered from COVID-19. The specimen sequenced was PBMCs or T cells enriched from blood (not recorded which). The J gene is TRBJ1-5, the V gene TRBV7-2, with a possible D match to TRBD1 (6 bases). The CDR3 coding sequence is TGTGCCAGCAGCTTTAGAGGGGGTAATCAGCCCCAGCATTTT. As protein: CASSFRGGNQPQHF.